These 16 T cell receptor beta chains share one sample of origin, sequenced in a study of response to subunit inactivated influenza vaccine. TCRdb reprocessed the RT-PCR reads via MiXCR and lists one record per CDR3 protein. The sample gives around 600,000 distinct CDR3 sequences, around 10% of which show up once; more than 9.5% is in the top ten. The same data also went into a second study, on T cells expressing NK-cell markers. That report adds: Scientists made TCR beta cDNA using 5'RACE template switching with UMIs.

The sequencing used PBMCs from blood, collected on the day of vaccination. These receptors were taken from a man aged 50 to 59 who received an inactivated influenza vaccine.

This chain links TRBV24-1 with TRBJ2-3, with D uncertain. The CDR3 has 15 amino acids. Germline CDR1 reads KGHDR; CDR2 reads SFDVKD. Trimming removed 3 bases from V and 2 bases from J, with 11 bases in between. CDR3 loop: CATSDLRSDTDTQYF. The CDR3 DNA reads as TGTGCCACCAGTGATCTCAGGAGTGACACAGATACGCAGTATTTT.

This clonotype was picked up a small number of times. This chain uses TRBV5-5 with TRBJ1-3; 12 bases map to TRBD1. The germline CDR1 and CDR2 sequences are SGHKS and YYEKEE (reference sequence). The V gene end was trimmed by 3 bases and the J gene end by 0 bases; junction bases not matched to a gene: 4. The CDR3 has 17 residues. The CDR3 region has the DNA TGTGCCAGCAGCTGGGGACAGGGGGCCTACTCTGGAAACACCATATATTTT. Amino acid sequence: CASSWGQGAYSGNTIYF.

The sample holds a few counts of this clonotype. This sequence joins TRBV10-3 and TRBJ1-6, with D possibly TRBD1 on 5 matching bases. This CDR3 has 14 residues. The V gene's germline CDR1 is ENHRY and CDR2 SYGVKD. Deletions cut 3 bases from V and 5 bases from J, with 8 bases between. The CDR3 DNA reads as TGTGCCATCAGTGAAAGACAGAATAATTCACCCCTCCACTTT. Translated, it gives CAISERQNNSPLHF.

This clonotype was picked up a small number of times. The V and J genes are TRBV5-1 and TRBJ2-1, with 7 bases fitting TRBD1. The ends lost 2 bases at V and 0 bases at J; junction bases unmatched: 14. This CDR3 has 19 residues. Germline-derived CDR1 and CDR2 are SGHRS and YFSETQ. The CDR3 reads CASSFLYQGVSLSYNEQFF. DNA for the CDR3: TGCGCCAGCAGCTTTTTGTATCAGGGGGTGTCTCTCTCCTACAATGAGCAGTTCTTC.

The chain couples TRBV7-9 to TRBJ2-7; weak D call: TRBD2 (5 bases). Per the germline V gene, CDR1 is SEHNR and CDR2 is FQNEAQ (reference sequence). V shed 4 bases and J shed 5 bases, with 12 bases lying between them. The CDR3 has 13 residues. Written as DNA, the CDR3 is TGTGCCAGCAGCTCCCGGCGGGTCCACGAGCAGTACTTC. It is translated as CASSSRRVHEQYF.

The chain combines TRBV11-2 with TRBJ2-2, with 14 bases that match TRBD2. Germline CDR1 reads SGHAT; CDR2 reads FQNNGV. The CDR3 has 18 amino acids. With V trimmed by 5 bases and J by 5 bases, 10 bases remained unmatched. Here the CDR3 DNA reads TGTGCCAGCAGCACGGGACTAGCGGGGGACCCGGGAACCGGGGAGCTGTTTTTT. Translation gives CASSTGLAGDPGTGELFF.

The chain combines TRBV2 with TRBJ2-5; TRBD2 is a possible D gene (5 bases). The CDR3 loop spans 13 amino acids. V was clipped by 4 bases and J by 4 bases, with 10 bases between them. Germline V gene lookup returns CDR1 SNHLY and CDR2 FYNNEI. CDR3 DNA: TGTGCCAGCAGTGCCCGGGGTGGAGAGACCCAGTACTTC. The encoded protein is CASSARGGETQYF.

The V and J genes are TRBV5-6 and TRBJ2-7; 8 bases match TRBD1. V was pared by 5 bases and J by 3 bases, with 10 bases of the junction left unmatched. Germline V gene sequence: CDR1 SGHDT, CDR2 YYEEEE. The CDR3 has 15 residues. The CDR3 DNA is TGTGCCAGCAGGCCTCGGACAGGGCTTGGCTACGAGCAGTACTTC. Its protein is CASRPRTGLGYEQYF.

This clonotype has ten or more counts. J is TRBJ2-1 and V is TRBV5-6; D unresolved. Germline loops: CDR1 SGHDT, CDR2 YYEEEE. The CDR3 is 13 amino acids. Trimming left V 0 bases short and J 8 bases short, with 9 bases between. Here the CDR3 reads CASSLGQTDEQFF. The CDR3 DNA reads TGTGCCAGCAGCTTGGGGCAGACCGATGAGCAGTTCTTC. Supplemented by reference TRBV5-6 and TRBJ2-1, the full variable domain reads DAGVTQSPTHLIKTRGQQVTLRCSPKSGHDTVSWYQQALGQGPQFIFQYYEEEERQRGNFPDRFSGHQFPNYSSELNVNALLLGDSALYLCASSLGQTDEQFFGPGTRLTVL.

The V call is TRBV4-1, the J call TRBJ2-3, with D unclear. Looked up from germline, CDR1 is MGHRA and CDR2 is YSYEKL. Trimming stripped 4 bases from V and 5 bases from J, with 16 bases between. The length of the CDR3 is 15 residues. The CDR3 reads CASSLTMATGDTQYF. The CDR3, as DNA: TGCGCCAGCAGCCTAACTATGGCGACGGGAGATACGCAGTATTTT.

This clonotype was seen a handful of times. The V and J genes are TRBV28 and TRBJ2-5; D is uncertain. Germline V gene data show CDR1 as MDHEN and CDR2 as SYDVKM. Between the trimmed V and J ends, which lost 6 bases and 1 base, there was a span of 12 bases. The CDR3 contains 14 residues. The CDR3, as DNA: TGTGCCAGCAGCTGGCTCATGGGCCAAGAGACCCAGTACTTC. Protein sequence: CASSWLMGQETQYF.

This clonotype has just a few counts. CDR3 amino acids: CASSSPGLVLQETQYF. The CDR3 DNA reads TGTGCCAGCAGCTCCCCTGGATTAGTTCTCCAAGAGACCCAGTACTTC. The rearrangement links TRBV7-2 to TRBJ2-5; D gene uncertain. Germline loops: CDR1 SGHTA, CDR2 FQGNSA. The V gene lost 4 bases and the J gene lost 1 base, with 16 bases spanning the gap. This CDR3 comprises 16 residues.

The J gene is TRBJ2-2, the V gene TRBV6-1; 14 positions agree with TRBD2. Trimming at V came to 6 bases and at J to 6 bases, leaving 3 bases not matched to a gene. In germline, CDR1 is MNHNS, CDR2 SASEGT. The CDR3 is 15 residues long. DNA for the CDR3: TGTGCCAGCAGCCAGACTAGCGGGAGGGCCGGGGAGCTGTTTTTT. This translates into CASSQTSGRAGELFF.

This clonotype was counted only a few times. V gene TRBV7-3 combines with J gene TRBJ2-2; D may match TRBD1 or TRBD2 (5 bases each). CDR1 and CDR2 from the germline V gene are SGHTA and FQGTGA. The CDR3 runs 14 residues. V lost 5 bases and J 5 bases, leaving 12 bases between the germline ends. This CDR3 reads CASSTGTETGELFF. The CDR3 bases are TGTGCCAGCAGCACCGGGACGGAGACCGGGGAGCTGTTTTTT.

The CDR3 loop reads CASSLLRGDPQHF. The CDR3 DNA reads TGTGCCAGCAGTTTACTACGGGGTGACCCCCAGCATTTT. The genes are TRBV27 and TRBJ1-5, with no clear D. Germline V gene data show CDR1 as MNHEY and CDR2 as SMNVEV (reference sequence). Trimming cost V 2 bases and J 10 bases, with 12 bases left between them. The CDR3 extends over 13 amino acids.

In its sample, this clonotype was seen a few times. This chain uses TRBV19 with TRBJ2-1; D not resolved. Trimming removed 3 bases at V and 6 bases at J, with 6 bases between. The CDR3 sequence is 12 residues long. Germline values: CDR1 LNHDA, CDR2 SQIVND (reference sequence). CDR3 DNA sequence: TGTGCCAGTAGTATGGGAACCAATGAGCAGTTCTTC. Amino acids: CASSMGTNEQFF.